What follows are 22 T cell receptor beta chains derived from one specimen sequenced in a study of patients and donors after allogeneic stem cell transplantation. TCRdb analysed the RT-PCR reads with MiXCR anew, one entry per CDR3 protein. This sample has approximately 200,000 distinct CDR3 sequences, with roughly 40% found just once. Sequencing used blood, either unsorted or a sorted T cell fraction (not recorded which). Receptors were obtained from a human donor who was either an allogeneic HSCT recipient or a stem cell or donor lymphocyte infusion donor (not recorded which). It is not recorded whose cells these are; they may come from a transplant donor.

V gene TRBV9 combines with J gene TRBJ1-2; maybe TRBD1 (6 bases). The CDR3 is 16 residues long. The ends were cut back, 5 bases at V and 0 bases at J, with 17 bases in the middle. Looked up from germline, CDR1 is SGDLS and CDR2 is YYNGEE. The CDR3 spells CASRDHTGTTNYGYTF. The CDR3 nucleotides read TGTGCCAGCAGGGATCATACCGGGACAACTAACTATGGCTACACCTTC.

The V gene is TRBV29-1, the J gene TRBJ1-2, with 11 bases lining up with TRBD1. Germline lookup yields CDR1 SQVTM and CDR2 ANQGSEA. After removal of 8 bases from V and 4 bases from J, the junction contained 15 bases not matched to a gene. The CDR3 is 16 residues long. The CDR3 DNA reads TGCAGCCTCTACGGGACAGGGGGAACTTATCCCTATGGCTACACCTTC. Its translation is CSLYGTGGTYPYGYTF.

J is TRBJ1-6 and V is TRBV11-2; D is perhaps TRBD1 (6 bases). From germline, CDR1 is SGHAT and CDR2 FQNNGV. The V and J ends lost 5 bases and 6 bases respectively, with 20 bases between them. This CDR3 is 17 amino acids long. The CDR3 loop is CASSPSWARGGNSPLHF. CDR3 in DNA: TGTGCCAGCAGCCCGTCTTGGGCCCGAGGGGGTAATTCACCCCTCCACTTT.

The V call is TRBV12-3 or TRBV12-4, the J call TRBJ1-3; no clear D gene. The V gene lost 3 bases and the J gene lost 2 bases, with 5 bases spanning the gap. The CDR3 extends over 13 amino acids. CDR3 amino acids: CASSLAPGNTIYF. DNA of the CDR3: TGTGCCAGCAGTTTGGCACCTGGAAACACCATATATTTT.

The chain has TRBV20-1 and TRBJ2-7; D might be TRBD2 (5 bases). Germline V gene data show CDR1 as DFQATT and CDR2 as SNEGSKA (reference sequence). Trimming shortened V by 5 bases and J by 1 base, and 9 bases separated the two germline ends. CDR3 length: 12 residues. CDR3 nucleotide sequence: TGCAGTGCTGAGACTAATTCCTACGAGCAGTACTTC. It codes for CSAETNSYEQYF.

The chain is built from TRBV20-1 and TRBJ2-1; D ambiguous. The CDR3 is made up of 13 amino acids. With 3 bases removed from V and 2 bases from J, the gap between germline ends came to 8 bases. Germline V lookup: CDR1 DFQATT, CDR2 SNEGSKA (reference sequence). The CDR3 region has the DNA TGCAGTGCTAGCACCGGACCCTACAATGAGCAGTTCTTC. Encoded protein: CSASTGPYNEQFF.

The V and J genes are TRBV24-1 and TRBJ2-3; no clear D gene. Germline values: CDR1 KGHDR, CDR2 SFDVKD. This CDR3 has 12 amino acids. Between the trimmed V and J ends, which lost 4 bases and 9 bases, there was a span of 10 bases. The CDR3 is CATSDLSRTQYF. CDR3 nucleotides: TGTGCCACCAGTGACCTCTCCCGAACGCAGTATTTT.

The V gene is TRBV2, the J gene TRBJ2-3, with TRBD2 matching 13 bases. The V gene's germline CDR1 is SNHLY and CDR2 FYNNEI. V was pared by 2 bases and J by 2 bases, with 4 bases of the junction left unmatched. CDR3 length: 17 amino acids. CDR3: CASSEWGLAGSTDTQYF. In DNA, the CDR3 is TGTGCCAGCAGTGAATGGGGACTAGCGGGATCCACAGATACGCAGTATTTT.

This chain uses TRBV6-7 with TRBJ2-2; TRBD1 matches at 8 bases. TRBV6-7 is filed as an ORF, its function uncertain. This CDR3 is built from 15 residues. Unmatched junction bases numbered 7, after V lost 7 bases and J lost 3 bases. The CDR3 bases are TGTGCCAGCACCCCAGGGGGCGATGACACCGGGGAGCTGTTTTTT. This translates into CASTPGGDDTGELFF.

The V gene is TRBV6-2 or TRBV6-3, the J gene TRBJ1-1; D not resolved. Looked up from germline, CDR1 is MNHEY and CDR2 is SVGEGT. The CDR3 contains 12 residues. V was clipped by 4 bases and J by 9 bases, with 12 bases between them. CDR3 in DNA: TGTGCCAGCAGTTCATCGGCAGCTAAAGCTTTCTTT. It yields the protein CASSSSAAKAFF.

This clonotype came up a few times. The chain couples TRBV28 to TRBJ1-3; D not certain. The CDR3 extends over 14 amino acids. The germline V and J ends were trimmed by 1 base and 0 bases, with 4 bases remaining between them. Germline V CDR1 and CDR2: MDHEN, SYDVKM. The chain's CDR3 is CASSLLSSGNTIYF. The DNA for the CDR3 is TGTGCCAGCAGTTTATTGAGCTCTGGAAACACCATATATTTT.

This clonotype was picked up a small number of times. This sequence joins TRBV4-3 and TRBJ1-4; 7 bases are a match to TRBD1. CDR1 and CDR2 (germline): LGHNA, YSLEER. The CDR3 extends over 16 amino acids. V shed 4 bases, J shed 7 bases, and the junction held 12 bases outside the gene matches. CDR3 DNA: TGCGCCAGCAGCCGCTTACAGGGCAGGGGGAGTGAAAAACTGTTTTTT. Protein sequence: CASSRLQGRGSEKLFF.

V usage is TRBV7-2 and J usage is TRBJ1-1, with unresolved D. The CDR3 contains 13 residues. The ends were cut back, 0 bases at V and 3 bases at J, with 5 bases in the middle. The germline V gene has CDR1 SGHTA and CDR2 FQGNSA. This chain's CDR3 is CASSLALDTEAFF. For the CDR3, the DNA is TGTGCCAGCAGCTTAGCGCTAGACACTGAAGCTTTCTTT.

Points on this clonotype: This may come from a read error, since a much larger clone is one base off. The CDR3 reads CASSHDRVYGYTF. The CDR3 coding sequence is TGTGCCAGCAGCCACGACAGGGTCTATGGCTACACCTTC. The chain links TRBV14 to TRBJ1-2; 7 nucleotides match TRBD1. This CDR3 contains 13 residues. V was pared by 3 bases and J by 4 bases, with 2 bases of the junction left unmatched. Germline loops: CDR1 SGHDN, CDR2 FVKESK.

V and J are TRBV20-1 and TRBJ2-2, with TRBD2 matching over 8 bases. J lost 7 bases, V lost 4 bases, and 8 bases had no gene match. The CDR3 length is 14 residues. Germline V CDR1 and CDR2: DFQATT, SNEGSKA (reference sequence). The DNA of the CDR3 is TGCAGTGCTACCGAGCGGGAGCCCCGCGGGGAGCTGTTTTTT. Translating gives CSATEREPRGELFF.

This chain links TRBV6-2 or TRBV6-3 with TRBJ2-3, with D possibly being TRBD2 (5 bases). The CDR3 runs to 13 residues. V lost 0 bases, J lost 6 bases, and 7 bases lay in between. Germline V gives CDR1 MNHEY, CDR2 SVGEGT. The CDR3 DNA is TGTGCCAGCAGTTACTCCCAGCGGGATACGCAGTATTTT. Translation gives CASSYSQRDTQYF.

As for this clonotype: One end of the junction varies from germline; a read error may be responsible. The chain combines TRBV7-7 with TRBJ2-5; no clear D. Per the germline V gene, CDR1 is SSHAT and CDR2 is FNYEAQ (reference sequence). The CDR3 is made up of 14 amino acids. This CDR3 reads CASSPDNGQEPQYF. The CDR3 DNA follows: TGTGCCAGCAGCCCCGACAATGGCCAAGAGCCCCAGTACTTC.

This chain joins TRBV4-1 and TRBJ1-5; tentative D call: TRBD1 (5 bases). Trimming stripped 0 bases from V and 0 bases from J, with 15 bases between. The CDR3 sequence is 18 residues long. CDR1 is MGHRA, CDR2 YSYEKL, per germline. The CDR3 region is CASSQDPPGRHSNQPQHF. For the CDR3, the DNA is TGCGCCAGCAGCCAAGACCCCCCAGGGCGGCATAGCAATCAGCCCCAGCATTTT.

The chain uses TRBV5-4 and TRBJ1-1; 7 bases align to TRBD1. The germline gives CDR1 SGHNT, CDR2 YYREEE (reference sequence). The CDR3 has 14 residues. V gave up 7 bases and J gave up 6 bases; unmatched junction bases: 12. CDR3 sequence reads: CASSFPGQWAEAFF. CDR3 nucleotides: TGTGCCAGCTCCTTTCCGGGACAGTGGGCTGAAGCTTTCTTT.

This CDR3 is CASSLSTREQYF. DNA for the CDR3: TGTGCCAGCAGCTTGAGCACGCGCGAGCAGTACTTC. The genes are TRBV7-9 and TRBJ2-7; no firm D call. Trimming took 3 bases from V and 6 from J, leaving 9 bases between them. CDR3 size: 12 residues. CDR1 and CDR2 (germline): SEHNR, FQNEAQ (reference sequence). The full variable domain, completed using reference TRBV7-9 and TRBJ2-7, is DTGVSQNPRHKITKRGQNVTFRCDPISEHNRLYWYRQTLGQGPEFLTYFQNEAQLEKSRLLSDRFSAERPKGSFSTLEIQRTEQGDSAMYLCASSLSTREQYFGPGTRLTVT.

This clonotype was detected only a few times. The chain is built from TRBV20-1 and TRBJ1-1; 9 bases are a match to TRBD1. With 4 bases clipped from V and 3 bases from J, the junction kept 12 bases outside the gene matches. Germline V lookup: CDR1 DFQATT, CDR2 SNEGSKA (reference sequence). CDR3 length: 16 residues. The CDR3 nucleotides are TGCAGTGCTACCATTACAGGGGGCGCCCGGCACACTGAAGCTTTCTTT. Encoded protein: CSATITGGARHTEAFF.

V gene TRBV27 combines with J gene TRBJ2-4; TRBD1 or TRBD2 may be the D gene (5 bases each). In germline, CDR1 is MNHEY, CDR2 SMNVEV (reference sequence). The V end was cut by 2 bases, the J end by 2 bases, with 7 bases between. This CDR3 comprises 14 residues. Here the CDR3 DNA reads TGTGCCAGCAGTTTAGGGGGACCCAAAAACATTCAGTACTTC. Protein: CASSLGGPKNIQYF.